This entry lists 6 T cell receptor beta chains sequenced from one sample in a study of cytomegalovirus exposure and HLA in healthy donors. The PCR had 60 Vbeta and 13 Jbeta primers. Here immunoSEQ multiplex PCR was the method, and the copy in TCRdb shows in-frame clones only, minus some. The sample records 140,000 to 150,000 clones, about 80% being singletons. The specimen sequenced was PBMCs. The receptors stem from a woman aged 55-70 years in good health and CMV-seropositive.

This chain joins TRBV4-1 and TRBJ2-7; a possible D gene is TRBD1 (5 bases). Trimming shortened V by 0 bases and J by 0 bases, and 9 bases separated the two germline ends. This CDR3 is 15 amino acids long. Germline V gives CDR1 MGHRA, CDR2 YSYEKL. CDR3 in DNA: TGCGCCAGCAGCCAAGACAGGGAAAGCTCCTACGAGCAGTACTTC. Protein product: CASSQDRESSYEQYF.

V is TRBV28 and J is TRBJ1-1, with D perhaps matching TRBD1 (6 bases). The CDR3 consists of 14 residues. Germline loops: CDR1 MDHEN, CDR2 SYDVKM. The V end lost 5 bases, the J end lost 1 base, and 11 bases lay between the germline ends. The CDR3 region has the DNA TGTGCCAGCAGTCTCGCAGGGGCGAACACTGAAGCTTTCTTT. Translation gives CASSLAGANTEAFF.

The chain carries TRBV28 and TRBJ1-5; a possible D gene is TRBD1 (5 bases). Germline values: CDR1 MDHEN, CDR2 SYDVKM. The germline V and J ends were trimmed by 6 bases and 2 bases, with 20 bases remaining between them. The CDR3 spans 17 residues. CDR3 sequence: CASRKDSIGYGNQPQHF. The DNA for the CDR3 is TGTGCCAGCAGGAAAGACAGTATCGGCTATGGCAATCAGCCCCAGCATTTT.

The V gene is TRBV10-2, the J gene TRBJ2-7, with 9 bases that match TRBD1. With 5 bases clipped from V and 4 bases from J, the junction kept 6 bases outside the gene matches. The CDR3 sequence is 14 residues long. Germline CDR1 and CDR2: WSHSY and SAAADI. The CDR3 spells CASSSGTGIYEQYF. CDR3 sequence (DNA): TGCGCCAGCAGTTCCGGGACAGGGATATACGAGCAGTACTTC.

The chain employs TRBV11-2 and TRBJ2-3; 10 nucleotides match TRBD1. This CDR3 region has 15 residues. The J segment lost 4 bases and the V segment lost 6 bases, leaving 7 bases of the junction unmatched. Per germline, CDR1 SGHAT and CDR2 FQNNGV. The CDR3 sequence: CASSKDRGRSDTQYF. CDR3 DNA sequence: TGTGCCAGCAGTAAAGACAGGGGGCGTTCAGATACGCAGTATTTT.

This chain uses TRBV9 with TRBJ1-2; perhaps TRBD1 as D (6 bases). Germline V lookup: CDR1 SGDLS, CDR2 YYNGEE. This CDR3 region has 12 residues. Between the trimmed V and J ends, which lost 3 bases and 8 bases, there was a span of 11 bases. CDR3 protein: CASSGPGVGYTF. In nucleotides, the CDR3 is TGTGCCAGCAGCGGTCCAGGGGTCGGCTACACCTTC.